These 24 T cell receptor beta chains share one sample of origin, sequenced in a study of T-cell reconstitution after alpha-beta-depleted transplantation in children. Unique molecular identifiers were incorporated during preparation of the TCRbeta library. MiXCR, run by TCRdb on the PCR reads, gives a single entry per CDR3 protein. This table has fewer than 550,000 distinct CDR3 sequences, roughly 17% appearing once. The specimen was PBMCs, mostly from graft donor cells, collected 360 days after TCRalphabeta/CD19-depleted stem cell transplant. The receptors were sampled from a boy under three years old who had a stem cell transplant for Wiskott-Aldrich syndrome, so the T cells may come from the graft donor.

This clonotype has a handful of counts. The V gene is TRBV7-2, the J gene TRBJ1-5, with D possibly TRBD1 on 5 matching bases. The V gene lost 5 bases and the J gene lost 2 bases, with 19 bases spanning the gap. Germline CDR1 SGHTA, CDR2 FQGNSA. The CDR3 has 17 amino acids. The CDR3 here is CASSPGRSLRGNQPQHF. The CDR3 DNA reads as TGTGCCAGCAGCCCAGGGAGGTCTCTTAGGGGCAATCAGCCCCAGCATTTT. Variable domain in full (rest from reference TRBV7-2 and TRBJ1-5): GAGVSQSPSNKVTEKGKDVELRCDPISGHTALYWYRQSLGQGLEFLIYFQGNSAPDKSGLPSDRFSAERTGGSVSTLTIQRTQQEDSAVYLCASSPGRSLRGNQPQHFGDGTRLSIL.

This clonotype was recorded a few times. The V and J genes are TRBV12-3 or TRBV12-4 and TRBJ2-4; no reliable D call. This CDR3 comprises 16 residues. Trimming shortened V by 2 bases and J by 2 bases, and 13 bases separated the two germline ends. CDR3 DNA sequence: TGTGCCAGCAGTTTATGGTCATCCATCCCCAAAAACATTCAGTACTTC. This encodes CASSLWSSIPKNIQYF.

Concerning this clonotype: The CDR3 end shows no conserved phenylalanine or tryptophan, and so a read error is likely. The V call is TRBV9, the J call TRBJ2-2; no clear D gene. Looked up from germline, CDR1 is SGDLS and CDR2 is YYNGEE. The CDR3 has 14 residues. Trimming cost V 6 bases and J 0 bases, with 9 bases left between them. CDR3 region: CASTPSTNTGELFS. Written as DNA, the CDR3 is TGTGCCAGCACCCCCTCAACGAACACCGGGGAGCTGTTTTCT.

CDR3 protein: CSARQRGRDTQYF. CDR3 DNA: TGCAGTGCTAGGCAGCGGGGCAGAGATACGCAGTATTTT. This chain uses TRBV20-1 with TRBJ2-3; TRBD2 aligns across 7 bases. Trimming took 3 bases from V and 5 from J; bases not matched to a gene: 5. The germline V gene has CDR1 DFQATT and CDR2 SNEGSKA (reference sequence). The CDR3 length is 13 residues.

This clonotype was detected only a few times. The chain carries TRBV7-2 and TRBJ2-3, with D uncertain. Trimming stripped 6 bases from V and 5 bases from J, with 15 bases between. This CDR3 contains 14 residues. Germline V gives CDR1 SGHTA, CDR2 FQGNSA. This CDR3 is CASSVGFERDTQYF. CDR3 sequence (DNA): TGTGCCAGCAGTGTGGGCTTTGAAAGAGATACGCAGTATTTT.

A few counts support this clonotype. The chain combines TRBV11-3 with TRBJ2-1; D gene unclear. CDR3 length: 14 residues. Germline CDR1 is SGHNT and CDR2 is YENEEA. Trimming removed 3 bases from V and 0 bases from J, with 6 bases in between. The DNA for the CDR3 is TGTGCCAGCAGCTTCTCGGGCTCCTACAATGAGCAGTTCTTC. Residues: CASSFSGSYNEQFF.

The chain's CDR3 is CASSQGTAEIVETQYF. The CDR3 DNA sequence: TGTGCCAGCAGCCAAGGGACGGCGGAGATAGTCGAAACGCAGTATTTT. The rearrangement uses TRBV3-1 and TRBJ2-3; no definite D call. V was shortened by 1 base and J by 9 bases, with 20 bases between the two germline ends. CDR1 and CDR2 from the germline V gene are LGHDT and YNNKEL (reference sequence). The CDR3 loop spans 16 amino acids.

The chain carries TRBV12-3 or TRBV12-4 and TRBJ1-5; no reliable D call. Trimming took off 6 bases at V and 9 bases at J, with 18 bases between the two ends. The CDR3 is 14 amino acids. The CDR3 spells CASSPAPGIRPQHF. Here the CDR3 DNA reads TGTGCCAGCAGCCCCGCCCCGGGGATCCGGCCCCAGCATTTT.

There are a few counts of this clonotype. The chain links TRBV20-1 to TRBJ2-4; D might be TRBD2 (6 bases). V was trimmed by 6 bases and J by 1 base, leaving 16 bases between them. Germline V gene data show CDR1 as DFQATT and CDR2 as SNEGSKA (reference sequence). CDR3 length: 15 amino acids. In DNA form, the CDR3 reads TGCAGTGCAACCGGGAGCCGCTCCGCCAAAAACATTCAGTACTTC. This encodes CSATGSRSAKNIQYF.

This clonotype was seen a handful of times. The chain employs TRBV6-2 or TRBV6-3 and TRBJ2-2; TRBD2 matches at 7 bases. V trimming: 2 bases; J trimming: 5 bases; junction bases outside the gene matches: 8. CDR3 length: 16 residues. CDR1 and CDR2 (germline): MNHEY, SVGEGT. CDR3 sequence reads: CASSYRAGVATGELFF. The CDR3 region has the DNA TGTGCCAGCAGTTACAGGGCGGGAGTGGCAACCGGGGAGCTGTTTTTT.

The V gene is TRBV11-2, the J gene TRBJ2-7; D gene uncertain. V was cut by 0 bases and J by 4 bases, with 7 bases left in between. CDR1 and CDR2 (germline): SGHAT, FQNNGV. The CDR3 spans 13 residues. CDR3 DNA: TGTGCCAGCAGCTTAGAAACTAAATACGAGCAGTACTTC. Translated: CASSLETKYEQYF.

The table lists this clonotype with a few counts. The CDR3 loop is CSARVRIPHSGANVLTF. CDR3 in DNA: TGCAGTGCTAGAGTAAGGATTCCCCACTCTGGGGCCAACGTCCTGACTTTC. This chain uses TRBV20-1 with TRBJ2-6; the D is unclear. V dropped 1 base and J dropped 0 bases, with 13 bases sitting between them. The CDR3 extends over 17 amino acids. The germline CDR1 and CDR2 sequences are DFQATT and SNEGSKA (reference sequence).

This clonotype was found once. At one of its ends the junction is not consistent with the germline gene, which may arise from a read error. CDR3 sequence (DNA): TGTGCCAGCAGCCTAGCGCCCCGCGGGAGGGCTTACGAGCAGTACTTC. The encoded protein is CASSLAPRGRAYEQYF. The gene calls are TRBV11-1 and TRBJ2-7; TRBD2 agrees at 9 bases. In germline, CDR1 is SGHAT, CDR2 FQDESV (reference sequence). The CDR3 loop spans 16 amino acids.

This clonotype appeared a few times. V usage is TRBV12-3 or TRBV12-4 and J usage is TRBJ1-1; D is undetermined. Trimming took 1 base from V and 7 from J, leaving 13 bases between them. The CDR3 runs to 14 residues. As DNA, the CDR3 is TGTGCCAGCAGTTTAGGGTGGGTCGGCTTTGAAGCTTTCTTT. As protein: CASSLGWVGFEAFF.

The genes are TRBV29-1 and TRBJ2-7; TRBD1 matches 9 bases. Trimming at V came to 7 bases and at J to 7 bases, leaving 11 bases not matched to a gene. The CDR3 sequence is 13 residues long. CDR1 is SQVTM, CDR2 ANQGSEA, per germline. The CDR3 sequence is CSARDRELGEQYF. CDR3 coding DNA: TGCAGCGCAAGGGACAGGGAGTTGGGGGAGCAGTACTTC.

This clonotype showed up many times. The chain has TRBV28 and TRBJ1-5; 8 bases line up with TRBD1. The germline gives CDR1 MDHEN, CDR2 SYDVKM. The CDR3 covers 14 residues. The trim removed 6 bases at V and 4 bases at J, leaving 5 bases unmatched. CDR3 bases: TGTGCCAGCAGCCCCGGACAGGGTAATCAGCCCCAGCATTTT. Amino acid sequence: CASSPGQGNQPQHF. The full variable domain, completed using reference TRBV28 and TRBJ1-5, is DVKVTQSSRYLVKRTGEKVFLECVQDMDHENMFWYRQDPGLGLRLIYFSYDVKMKEKGDIPEGYSVSREKKERFSLILESASTNQTSMYLCASSPGQGNQPQHFGDGTRLSIL.

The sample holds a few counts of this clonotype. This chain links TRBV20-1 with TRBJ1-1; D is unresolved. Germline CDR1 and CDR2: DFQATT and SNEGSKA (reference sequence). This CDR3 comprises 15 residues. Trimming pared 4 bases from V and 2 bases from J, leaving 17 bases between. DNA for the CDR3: TGCAGTGCTACAGCCATGGGTAAGGGTAACACTGAAGCTTTCTTT. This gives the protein CSATAMGKGNTEAFF.

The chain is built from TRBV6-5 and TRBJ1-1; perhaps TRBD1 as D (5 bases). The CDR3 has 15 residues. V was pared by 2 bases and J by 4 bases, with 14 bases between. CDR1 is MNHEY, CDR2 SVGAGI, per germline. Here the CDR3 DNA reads TGTGCCAGCAGTTACGGGGGGGGTTCGGGCACTGAAGCTTTCTTT. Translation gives CASSYGGGSGTEAFF.

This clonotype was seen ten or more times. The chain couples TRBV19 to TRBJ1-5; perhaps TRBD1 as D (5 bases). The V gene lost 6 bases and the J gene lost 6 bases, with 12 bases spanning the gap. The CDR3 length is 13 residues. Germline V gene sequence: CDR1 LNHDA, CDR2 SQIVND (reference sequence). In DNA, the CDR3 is TGTGCCAGTAGAGGCAGGGATTCTCAGCCCCAGCATTTT. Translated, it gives CASRGRDSQPQHF.

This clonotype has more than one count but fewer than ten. The CDR3 loop reads CASSLYENQRQGETQYF. The CDR3 region has the DNA TGTGCCAGCAGCTTATACGAGAATCAACGACAAGGAGAGACCCAGTACTTC. The chain recombines TRBV7-9 with TRBJ2-5; D is unclear. Germline V gives CDR1 SEHNR, CDR2 FQNEAQ (reference sequence). CDR3 size: 17 residues. The germline V and J ends were trimmed by 2 bases and 4 bases, with 20 bases remaining between them.

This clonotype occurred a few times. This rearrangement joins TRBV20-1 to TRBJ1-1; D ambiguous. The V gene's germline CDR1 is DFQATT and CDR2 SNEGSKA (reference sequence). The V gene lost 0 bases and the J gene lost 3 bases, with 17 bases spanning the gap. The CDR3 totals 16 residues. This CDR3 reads CSARDTWRDGYTEAFF. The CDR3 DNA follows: TGCAGTGCTAGAGATACCTGGAGGGATGGGTACACTGAAGCTTTCTTT.

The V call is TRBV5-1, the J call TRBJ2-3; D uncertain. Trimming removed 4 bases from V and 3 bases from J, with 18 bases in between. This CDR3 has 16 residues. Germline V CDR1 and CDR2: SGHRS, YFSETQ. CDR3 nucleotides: TGCGCCAGCAGCATGAAGACACCGGGTTGGACAGATACGCAGTATTTT. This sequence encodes CASSMKTPGWTDTQYF. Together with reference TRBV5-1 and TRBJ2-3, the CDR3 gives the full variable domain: KAGVTQTPRYLIKTRGQQVTLSCSPISGHRSVSWYQQTPGQGLQFLFEYFSETQRNKGNFPGRFSGRQFSNSRSEMNVSTLELGDSALYLCASSMKTPGWTDTQYFGPGTRLTVL.

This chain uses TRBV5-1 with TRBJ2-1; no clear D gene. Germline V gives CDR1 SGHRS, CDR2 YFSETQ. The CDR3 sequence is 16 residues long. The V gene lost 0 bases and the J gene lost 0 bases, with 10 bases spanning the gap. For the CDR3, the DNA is TGCGCCAGCAGCTTGGCGGGTCATAGCTCCTACAATGAGCAGTTCTTC. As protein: CASSLAGHSSYNEQFF.

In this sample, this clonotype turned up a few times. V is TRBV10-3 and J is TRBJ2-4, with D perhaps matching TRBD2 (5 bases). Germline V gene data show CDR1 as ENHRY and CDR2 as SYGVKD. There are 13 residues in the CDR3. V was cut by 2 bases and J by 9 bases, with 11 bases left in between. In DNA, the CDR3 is TGTGCCATCAGTGAGGAGGGTTTAGGCATTCAGTACTTC. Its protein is CAISEEGLGIQYF.